This TCR beta chain was sequenced for a study of OX40 agonist ivuxolimab in advanced cancers. Overall study findings and caveats: Some of the nonresponding patients also showed low levels of normalized T-cell clonal expansion.

Worth noting for this clone: Its antigen is as yet unknown.

Here immunoSEQ multiplex PCR was the method, and the copy in TCRdb shows in-frame clones only, minus some. Seen here are about 94,000 clones, around 87% observed once, and the top ten hold approximately 0.29%. The V gene's germline CDR1 is GTSNPN and CDR2 SVGIG (reference sequence). The V and J ends lost 4 bases and 6 bases, in that order; junction bases with no gene match: 12. The length of the CDR3 is 15 residues. Patients with autoimmune history or systemic immunosuppression were excluded. V gene TRBV30 combines with J gene TRBJ2-3; 8 bases align to TRBD2. This sequence originates from an adult with an advanced solid tumor such as melanoma, head and neck, liver or kidney cancer. The sequenced sample was CD4+ or CD8+ T cells sorted from blood, obtained in a trial of the OX40 agonist ivuxolimab. DNA for the CDR3: TGTGCCTGGACCTTGAGCGGGGGCGGGGGGGATACGCAGTATTTT. Its translation: CAWTLSGGGGDTQYF.